The 28 T cell receptor beta chains presented below share a single source sample, sequenced in a study of beta chain features in type 1 diabetes. What was sequenced were expressed TCRB transcripts, since all of the isolated RNA had been reverse transcribed. Repertoires were generated with immunoSEQ multiplex PCR, while TCRdb's copy carries only in-frame clones and drops some. The table has about 350,000 clones, around a fifth seen once. The sequenced sample was naive CD4+ T cells from blood. These receptors all stem from a woman younger than 35 in good health.

This clone came up a few times. V usage is TRBV10-3 and J usage is TRBJ1-5; D unresolved. Germline V lookup: CDR1 ENHRY, CDR2 SYGVKD. V gave up 5 bases and J gave up 1 base, with 9 bases separating them. The CDR3 consists of 14 residues. The CDR3 region has the DNA TGTGCCATCAGTCGAAGCGAAAGCAATCAGCCCCAGCATTTT. It is translated as CAISRSESNQPQHF.

This clone was counted a few times. V and J are TRBV5-1 and TRBJ2-5; D not certain. The CDR3 totals 13 residues. Trimming took 4 bases from V and 5 from J, leaving 12 bases between them. CDR1 and CDR2 (germline): SGHRS, YFSETQ. The CDR3 DNA sequence: TGCGCCAGCAGCAGCCCTACCGGGGAGACCCAGTACTTC. Its protein product is CASSSPTGETQYF.

There are a few counts of this clone. The CDR3 here is CASSVDIQGNTEAFF. Here the CDR3 DNA reads TGTGCCAGCAGCGTAGACATCCAGGGTAACACTGAAGCTTTCTTT. The rearrangement links TRBV9 to TRBJ1-1, with D perhaps TRBD1 (5 bases). Germline values: CDR1 SGDLS, CDR2 YYNGEE. The CDR3 contains 15 residues. The germline V and J ends were trimmed by 0 bases and 2 bases, with 11 bases remaining between them.

This clone was seen only a few times. The rearrangement uses TRBV6-1 and TRBJ2-3; D may be TRBD1 (5 bases). This CDR3 spans 13 amino acids. V shed 7 bases and J shed 6 bases, with 14 bases lying between them. CDR1 and CDR2 from the germline V gene are MNHNS and SASEGT. The CDR3 protein is CASTQSGRDTQYF. CDR3 DNA sequence: TGTGCCAGCACCCAATCAGGGCGCGATACGCAGTATTTT.

A few counts support this clone. The chain links TRBV7-3 to TRBJ2-7; TRBD2 agrees at 7 bases. The V and J ends lost 4 bases and 4 bases, in that order; junction bases with no gene match: 4. Germline CDR1 reads SGHTA; CDR2 reads FQGTGA. This CDR3 contains 13 residues. CDR3 sequence (DNA): TGTGCCAGCAGCTCAGCGGGGAGATACGAGCAGTACTTC. It translates to CASSSAGRYEQYF.

The gene calls are TRBV11-2 and TRBJ2-1; 8 positions match TRBD1. Looked up from germline, CDR1 is SGHAT and CDR2 is FQNNGV. V lost 5 bases, J lost 2 bases, and 5 bases stayed unmatched. This CDR3 comprises 15 residues. DNA for the CDR3: TGTGCCAGCAGCGGTGACAGGGGCGCCTACAATGAGCAGTTCTTC. This sequence encodes CASSGDRGAYNEQFF. Full variable domain (remainder filled in from reference TRBV11-2 and TRBJ2-1): EAGVAQSPRYKIIEKRQSVAFWCNPISGHATLYWYQQILGQGPKLLIQFQNNGVVDDSQLPKDRFSAERLKGVDSTLKIQPAKLEDSAVYLCASSGDRGAYNEQFFGPGTRLTVL.

The chain has TRBV29-1 and TRBJ1-1; D gene unclear. The length of the CDR3 is 13 residues. The germline CDR1 and CDR2 sequences are SQVTM and ANQGSEA. Trimming removed 4 bases at V and 1 base at J, with 10 bases between. The CDR3 DNA reads as TGCAGCGTTGCTTGGCAAACGAACACTGAAGCTTTCTTT. This encodes CSVAWQTNTEAFF.

V usage is TRBV4-2 and J usage is TRBJ2-1; TRBD2 aligns across 9 bases. This CDR3 has 15 residues. CDR1 LGHNA and CDR2 YNFKEQ come from the germline V gene. V was clipped by 5 bases and J by 5 bases; unmatched bases: 7. Written as DNA, the CDR3 is TGTGCCAGCAGCTCAAGCGGGGGGAATCACAATGAGCAGTTCTTC. Amino acid sequence: CASSSSGGNHNEQFF.

The CDR3 region has the DNA TGTGCCAGTAGTCTTTTGTCCAGCGGGAAAAAGAATGAGCAGTTCTTC. Amino acid sequence: CASSLLSSGKKNEQFF. J is TRBJ2-1 and V is TRBV19; 7 positions agree with TRBD2. This CDR3 spans 16 amino acids. Germline V lookup: CDR1 LNHDA, CDR2 SQIVND (reference sequence). V lost 5 bases, J lost 7 bases, and 14 bases stayed unmatched.

This clone was counted only a few times. V is TRBV6-6 and J is TRBJ2-5; TRBD2 agrees at 7 bases. The CDR3 sequence is 13 residues long. The V segment lost 7 bases and the J segment 4 bases; nucleotides outside the gene matches: 6. Germline V lookup: CDR1 MNHNY, CDR2 SVGAGI (reference sequence). Here the CDR3 reads CASISREGETQYF. In nucleotides, the CDR3 is TGTGCCAGCATTAGCAGGGAGGGAGAGACCCAGTACTTC.

This chain links TRBV9 with TRBJ2-1; D perhaps matches TRBD2 (6 bases). The germline V gene has CDR1 SGDLS and CDR2 YYNGEE. Trimming took 4 bases from V and 5 from J, leaving 19 bases between them. The CDR3 covers 16 residues. CDR3 loop: CASSPRSGEANNEQFF. The DNA for the CDR3 is TGTGCCAGCAGCCCCCGCTCCGGGGAGGCCAACAATGAGCAGTTCTTC.

Only a few counts were recorded for this clone. The V and J genes are TRBV28 and TRBJ2-5; 7 bases are shared with TRBD1. Germline V gene data show CDR1 as MDHEN and CDR2 as SYDVKM. The CDR3 runs 12 residues. The V gene end was trimmed by 9 bases and the J gene end by 4 bases; junction bases not matched to a gene: 5. This chain's CDR3 is CASTGVGETQYF. The CDR3 DNA reads TGTGCCAGTACAGGGGTTGGAGAGACCCAGTACTTC. Supplemented by reference TRBV28 and TRBJ2-5, the full variable domain reads DVKVTQSSRYLVKRTGEKVFLECVQDMDHENMFWYRQDPGLGLRLIYFSYDVKMKEKGDIPEGYSVSREKKERFSLILESASTNQTSMYLCASTGVGETQYFGPGTRLLVL.

The CDR3 protein is CAWSATLRTDSYEQYF. The CDR3 DNA follows: TGTGCCTGGAGTGCCACTCTCCGGACAGACTCCTACGAGCAGTACTTC. The V and J genes are TRBV30 and TRBJ2-7, with TRBD1 as a possible D gene (6 bases). CDR1 and CDR2 (germline): GTSNPN, SVGIG (reference sequence). V dropped 1 base and J dropped 0 bases, with 16 bases sitting between them. This CDR3 has 16 amino acids.

This clone was seen a few times. The chain links TRBV21-1 to TRBJ2-5; the D call of TRBD1 is as the table states it, not checked on the DNA. TRBV21-1 is annotated as a pseudogene. The CDR3 is made up of 15 amino acids. For the CDR3, the DNA is TGTGCCAGCAGCAAACCAGCAGGCCTTCAAGAGACCCAGTACTTC. Translated, it gives CASSKPAGLQETQYF.

The chain combines TRBV29-1 with TRBJ1-1; 7 positions agree with TRBD1. Looked up from germline, CDR1 is SQVTM and CDR2 is ANQGSEA. V shed 7 bases and J 2 bases; nucleotides not matched to a gene: 7. The CDR3 is 13 residues long. CDR3 protein: CSARRQGNTEAFF. CDR3 DNA sequence: TGCAGCGCCCGTAGACAGGGTAACACTGAAGCTTTCTTT.

The chain is built from TRBV2 and TRBJ2-5, with 9 bases that match TRBD1. This CDR3 has 13 amino acids. Germline trimming cut 7 bases from V and 7 bases from J; bases unmatched to any gene: 7. Germline CDR1 reads SNHLY; CDR2 reads FYNNEI. CDR3 nucleotide sequence: TGTGCCAGCACAGACGGGACAGGGAGGACCCAGTACTTC. The encoded protein is CASTDGTGRTQYF.

The chain is built from TRBV28 and TRBJ2-1, with TRBD1 matching 7 bases. V was clipped by 2 bases and J by 4 bases; unmatched bases: 2. Germline values: CDR1 MDHEN, CDR2 SYDVKM. CDR3 length equals 14 residues. Here the CDR3 reads CASSLGDRYNEQFF. CDR3 nucleotides: TGTGCCAGCAGTTTAGGGGACAGATACAATGAGCAGTTCTTC.

This clone was seen a few times. This chain connects TRBV5-1 to TRBJ1-2; D possibly corresponds to TRBD1 (6 bases). V was clipped by 4 bases and J by 2 bases, with 12 bases between them. CDR3 length: 14 residues. Germline CDR1 reads SGHRS; CDR2 reads YFSETQ. The CDR3 sequence: CASSPAGANYGYTF. CDR3 nucleotide sequence: TGCGCCAGCAGCCCAGCGGGGGCAAACTATGGCTACACCTTC.

This clone has only a few counts. The V and J genes are TRBV18 and TRBJ2-7; 8 bases agree with TRBD1. V lost 0 bases and J lost 5; bases outside the gene matches: 9. CDR1 and CDR2 (germline): KGHSH, LQKENI. This CDR3 spans 16 amino acids. CDR3 loop: CASSPPLGQGMNEQYF. CDR3 bases: TGTGCCAGCTCACCACCGCTTGGACAGGGTATGAACGAGCAGTACTTC.

The rearrangement joins TRBV28 to TRBJ1-6; D unresolved. Germline loops: CDR1 MDHEN, CDR2 SYDVKM. V was shortened by 7 bases and J by 7 bases, with 14 bases between the two germline ends. The CDR3 is 14 residues long. CDR3 loop: CASTVRDSNSPLHF. The CDR3 DNA reads TGTGCCAGCACGGTTCGGGATTCGAATTCACCCCTCCACTTT. Looking up the rest from reference TRBV28 and TRBJ1-6 gives the full variable domain: DVKVTQSSRYLVKRTGEKVFLECVQDMDHENMFWYRQDPGLGLRLIYFSYDVKMKEKGDIPEGYSVSREKKERFSLILESASTNQTSMYLCASTVRDSNSPLHFGNGTRLTVT.

Concerning this clone itself: Other nucleotide sequences in the sample specify the same CDR3. The rearrangement links TRBV7-9 to TRBJ1-2; 9 bases match TRBD1. Per germline, CDR1 SEHNR and CDR2 FQNEAQ (reference sequence). The CDR3 contains 14 residues. With V trimmed by 5 bases and J by 2 bases, 3 bases remained unmatched. The CDR3, as DNA: TGTGCCAGCAGCCCCGGACAGGGGAACTATGGCTACACCTTC. Its protein is CASSPGQGNYGYTF. Drawing the rest from reference TRBV7-9 and TRBJ1-2, the complete variable domain is DTGVSQNPRHKITKRGQNVTFRCDPISEHNRLYWYRQTLGQGPEFLTYFQNEAQLEKSRLLSDRFSAERPKGSFSTLEIQRTEQGDSAMYLCASSPGQGNYGYTFGSGTRLTVV.

This clone was counted between two and nine times. The chain couples TRBV7-2 to TRBJ2-7, with D perhaps TRBD1 (5 bases). The CDR3 contains 12 residues. V gave up 5 bases and J gave up 4 bases, with 9 bases separating them. CDR1 and CDR2 from the germline V gene are SGHTA and FQGNSA. The CDR3 loop is CASSRQGYEQYF. As DNA, the CDR3 is TGTGCCAGCAGCCGTCAGGGTTACGAGCAGTACTTC.

This clone has a handful of counts. The rearrangement links TRBV4-2 to TRBJ2-5; D is perhaps TRBD2 (7 bases). Trimming took 0 bases from V and 0 from J, leaving 20 bases between them. This CDR3 is built from 19 residues. CDR1 is LGHNA, CDR2 YNFKEQ, per germline. The CDR3 here is CASSQDWGRGKKYQETQYF. As DNA, the CDR3 is TGTGCCAGCAGCCAAGATTGGGGGCGGGGGAAAAAGTACCAAGAGACCCAGTACTTC.

In its sample, this clone was seen a few times. V gene TRBV9 combines with J gene TRBJ1-2, with a tentative D call TRBD1 (6 bases). Trimming left V 6 bases short and J 8 bases short, with 20 bases between. Looked up from germline, CDR1 is SGDLS and CDR2 is YYNGEE. The CDR3 extends over 14 amino acids. The CDR3 DNA follows: TGTGCCAGCACCTACAGGGATTTCCTAAGAGGCTACACCTTC. Residues: CASTYRDFLRGYTF.

The chain carries TRBV9 and TRBJ2-3; weak D call: TRBD2 (5 bases). V was trimmed by 1 base and J by 0 bases, leaving 12 bases between them. The CDR3 is 16 amino acids. From germline, CDR1 is SGDLS and CDR2 YYNGEE. The CDR3: CASSVLGSASTDTQYF. Here the CDR3 DNA reads TGTGCCAGCAGCGTATTGGGTAGCGCCAGCACAGATACGCAGTATTTT.

This clone appeared a few times. The chain carries TRBV7-9 and TRBJ1-2; a weak D match, TRBD1 (5 bases). Germline V CDR1 and CDR2: SEHNR, FQNEAQ (reference sequence). V lost 4 bases to trimming and J lost 7 bases, with 7 bases between them. The CDR3 covers 11 residues. As DNA, the CDR3 is TGTGCCAGCAGCTCAAGGGGTGGCTACACCTTC. Translated: CASSSRGGYTF.

In its sample, this clone was seen a few times. This chain joins TRBV5-4 and TRBJ2-4; D perhaps matches TRBD1 (5 bases). The CDR3 totals 15 residues. V was clipped by 0 bases and J by 5 bases, with 12 bases between them. CDR1 and CDR2 (germline): SGHNT, YYREEE (reference sequence). CDR3 in amino acids: CASSLEAGRENIQYF. CDR3 DNA sequence: TGTGCCAGCAGCTTGGAGGCAGGGCGCGAAAACATTCAGTACTTC.

The rearrangement links TRBV5-1 to TRBJ1-5, with TRBD1 matching over 7 bases. The trim removed 0 bases at V and 4 bases at J, leaving 4 bases unmatched. Germline CDR1 reads SGHRS; CDR2 reads YFSETQ. This CDR3 spans 15 amino acids. The CDR3 bases are TGCGCCAGCAGCTTGGCCGGGACAGTAAATCAGCCCCAGCATTTT. This translates into CASSLAGTVNQPQHF.